These 32 T cell receptor beta chains share one sample of origin, sequenced in a study of T-cell reconstitution after alpha-beta-depleted transplantation in children. The TCRbeta library incorporated unique molecular identifiers. Each CDR3 protein is one row after TCRdb ran MiXCR on the PCR reads. The table has fewer than 500,000 distinct CDR3 sequences, about 45% seen once. The sequenced sample was PBMCs, obtained before TCRalphabeta/CD19-depleted stem cell transplant. The receptors derive from a girl aged 2-10 years with aplastic anemia, due to receive a stem cell transplant.

The chain links TRBV29-1 to TRBJ2-7; 8 bases match TRBD2. The CDR3 is made up of 15 amino acids. Trimming took 7 bases from V and 5 from J; bases not matched to a gene: 16. Looked up from germline, CDR1 is SQVTM and CDR2 is ANQGSEA. This CDR3 reads CSALGLAGFRDEQYF. The CDR3 coding sequence is TGCAGCGCCTTAGGGCTAGCGGGTTTCCGAGACGAGCAGTACTTC.

The chain carries TRBV20-1 and TRBJ2-4; TRBD1 matches 9 bases. J gave up 3 bases and V 6 bases, and 6 bases lay outside the gene matches. The length of the CDR3 is 14 residues. Per germline, CDR1 DFQATT and CDR2 SNEGSKA (reference sequence). Here the CDR3 DNA reads TGCAGTGCCTCAAGGGACAGGGTCAAAAACATTCAGTACTTC. This sequence encodes CSASRDRVKNIQYF.

This clonotype was found a few times. The CDR3 DNA sequence: TGTGCCAGCAGCCAAGAACGGGAGGGATTATCGTACTTC. Its translation: CASSQEREGLSYF. The chain combines TRBV4-2 with TRBJ2-7; 8 nucleotides match TRBD2. With 0 bases clipped from V and 12 bases from J, the junction kept 7 bases outside the gene matches. From germline, CDR1 is LGHNA and CDR2 YNFKEQ. This CDR3 region has 13 residues.

The chain employs TRBV20-1 and TRBJ2-7; a weak D match, TRBD1 (6 bases). This CDR3 contains 13 residues. CDR1 is DFQATT, CDR2 SNEGSKA, per germline (reference sequence). The V end lost 4 bases, the J end lost 6 bases, and 16 bases lay between the germline ends. This CDR3 reads CSATVTGFREQYF. Written as DNA, the CDR3 is TGCAGTGCTACAGTAACAGGGTTTCGCGAGCAGTACTTC.

This clonotype has at least ten counts. V usage is TRBV29-1 and J usage is TRBJ2-1; 10 bases are shared with TRBD2. Germline CDR1 is SQVTM and CDR2 is ANQGSEA. The CDR3 is 18 amino acids. Trimming took 5 bases from V and 4 from J; bases not matched to a gene: 17. The CDR3 is CSVRAGGRSPGRYNEQFF. Written as DNA, the CDR3 is TGCAGCGTTCGAGCGGGAGGGCGATCTCCCGGAAGATACAATGAGCAGTTCTTC.

A few counts support this clonotype. This rearrangement joins TRBV3-1 to TRBJ1-3; D is unresolved. The CDR3 has 16 amino acids. The germline V gene encodes CDR1 LGHDT and CDR2 YNNKEL (reference sequence). V lost 4 bases and J lost 9, with 22 bases in between. CDR3 bases: TGTGCCAGCAGCCCTTCGATGCCTTGGGAGGAGAGCACCATATATTTT. It specifies CASSPSMPWEESTIYF.

The rearrangement joins TRBV3-1 to TRBJ1-1; 7 nucleotides line up with TRBD1. The CDR3 has 15 residues. The V and J ends lost 1 base and 3 bases, in that order; junction bases with no gene match: 5. Germline CDR1 reads LGHDT; CDR2 reads YNNKEL (reference sequence). CDR3: CASSQVQGVDTEAFF. CDR3 nucleotides: TGTGCCAGCAGCCAAGTTCAGGGGGTAGACACTGAAGCTTTCTTT.

V usage is TRBV15 and J usage is TRBJ1-1; the D is unclear. The CDR3 totals 15 residues. Germline V gene lookup returns CDR1 LNHNV and CDR2 YYDKDF (reference sequence). Trimming left V 0 bases short and J 8 bases short, with 16 bases between. CDR3 nucleotide sequence: TGTGCCACCAGCAGAGAGCCACATGGGGTCGACGAAGCTTTCTTT. The encoded protein is CATSREPHGVDEAFF.

This chain joins TRBV12-3 or TRBV12-4 and TRBJ1-2, with D tentatively TRBD1 (5 bases). Trimming shortened V by 3 bases and J by 4 bases, and 9 bases separated the two germline ends. This CDR3 region has 13 residues. CDR3 residues: CASSFWGVYGYTF. The CDR3 DNA reads as TGTGCCAGCAGTTTCTGGGGCGTCTATGGCTACACCTTC.

The V and J genes are TRBV20-1 and TRBJ2-1, with TRBD2 identical over 8 bases. Trimming took 7 bases from V and 7 from J; bases not matched to a gene: 6. The CDR3 spans 12 residues. CDR1 is DFQATT and CDR2 is SNEGSKA in the germline V gene (reference sequence). DNA of the CDR3: TGCAGTGTTCATAGCGGGACTAATGAGCAGTTCTTC. It encodes CSVHSGTNEQFF.

J is TRBJ2-2 and V is TRBV6-2 or TRBV6-3; TRBD2 is a possible D gene (5 bases). V lost 6 bases and J 0 bases, leaving 8 bases between the germline ends. Germline V gene data show CDR1 as MNHEY and CDR2 as SVGEGT. The CDR3 spans 14 residues. The DNA for the CDR3 is TGTGCCAGCAGACTACTAGCGAACACCGGGGAGCTGTTTTTT. It specifies CASRLLANTGELFF.

This clonotype has just one count. The V call is TRBV5-6, the J call TRBJ1-5; D is unresolved. This CDR3 region has 15 residues. The V end was cut by 0 bases, the J end by 5 bases, with 12 bases between. Per germline, CDR1 SGHDT and CDR2 YYEEEE. CDR3 sequence (DNA): TGTGCCAGCAGCTTGGGGGCAGGCATGGATCAGCCCCAGCATTTT. Amino acids: CASSLGAGMDQPQHF.

The CDR3 region is CASSLTRGGPSTDTQYF. In DNA form, the CDR3 reads TGTGCCAGCAGTTTAACGCGGGGGGGCCCCAGCACAGATACGCAGTATTTT. The V gene is TRBV12-3 or TRBV12-4, the J gene TRBJ2-3; 9 nucleotides match TRBD2. The CDR3 runs to 17 residues. The V and J ends lost 2 bases and 0 bases, in that order; junction bases with no gene match: 6.

The chain combines TRBV6-5 with TRBJ1-1; D possibly corresponds to TRBD1 (5 bases). This CDR3 contains 14 residues. Trimming took 4 bases from V and 6 from J, leaving 15 bases between them. CDR1 is MNHEY, CDR2 SVGAGI, per germline. DNA of the CDR3: TGTGCCAGCAGTTCCCACGGAGAGGGGCCTGAAGCTTTCTTT. This codes for CASSSHGEGPEAFF.

V gene TRBV7-2 combines with J gene TRBJ1-2; D unresolved. The CDR3 totals 15 residues. V was pared by 3 bases and J by 0 bases, with 11 bases between. Germline V CDR1 and CDR2: SGHTA, FQGNSA. In nucleotides, the CDR3 is TGTGCCAGCAGCTTTGGACGCGGGCCTAACTATGGCTACACCTTC. Translation: CASSFGRGPNYGYTF. Drawing the rest from reference TRBV7-2 and TRBJ1-2, the complete variable domain is GAGVSQSPSNKVTEKGKDVELRCDPISGHTALYWYRQSLGQGLEFLIYFQGNSAPDKSGLPSDRFSAERTGGSVSTLTIQRTQQEDSAVYLCASSFGRGPNYGYTFGSGTRLTVV.

For this clonotype: The junction departs from germline at one end; a sequencing error may be responsible. The CDR3 loop is CCARDRVREGLENEQFF. The CDR3 DNA sequence: TGCTGTGCTAGAGATCGGGTTCGGGAGGGACTAGAAAATGAGCAGTTCTTC. The chain is built from TRBV20-1 and TRBJ2-1, with 8 bases aligning to TRBD2. The CDR3 contains 17 residues. Germline lookup yields CDR1 DFQATT and CDR2 SNEGSKA (reference sequence).

For this clonotype: A much larger clone sits a single nucleotide away, making a read error possible. The V gene is TRBV7-2, the J gene TRBJ2-7; 8 bases are a match to TRBD2. Trimming took 5 bases from V and 3 from J; bases not matched to a gene: 9. The CDR3 totals 15 residues. Looked up from germline, CDR1 is SGHTA and CDR2 is FQGNSA. Written as DNA, the CDR3 is TGTGCCAGCAGCCTTGGAGCGGGAGATTTCTACGAGCAGTACTTC. Protein sequence: CASSLGAGDFYEQYF.

In nucleotides, the CDR3 is TGTGCCAGCAGTTTTTATGGCGTTAGGGGCGTCCCCACAGATACGCAGTATTTT. It is translated as CASSFYGVRGVPTDTQYF. The rearrangement joins TRBV28 to TRBJ2-3; TRBD1 is a possible D gene (5 bases). V lost 3 bases and J lost 2, with 21 bases in between. Germline CDR1 is MDHEN and CDR2 is SYDVKM. The CDR3 sequence is 18 residues long.

The chain combines TRBV6-1 with TRBJ2-1; the D gene could be TRBD1 or TRBD2 (5 bases each). CDR3 length equals 15 residues. Between the trimmed V and J ends, which lost 7 bases and 5 bases, there was a span of 18 bases. Germline V gives CDR1 MNHNS, CDR2 SASEGT. CDR3 residues: CASKTRRATNNEQFF. In DNA form, the CDR3 reads TGTGCCAGCAAAACTCGCAGGGCGACTAACAATGAGCAGTTCTTC.

This clonotype turned up a few times. The gene calls are TRBV5-1 and TRBJ2-3; 8 bases align to TRBD2. CDR1 and CDR2 (germline): SGHRS, YFSETQ. CDR3 length: 14 residues. V was clipped by 0 bases and J by 6 bases; unmatched bases: 3. DNA of the CDR3: TGCGCCAGCAGCTTGGGGCGGGAGGCGGATACGCAGTATTTT. Translated, it gives CASSLGREADTQYF.

In this sample, this clonotype turned up a few times. V usage is TRBV5-1 and J usage is TRBJ2-7, with 7 bases identical to TRBD2. Germline V gene lookup returns CDR1 SGHRS and CDR2 YFSETQ. The CDR3 is 17 residues long. The V and J ends lost 4 bases and 1 base, in that order; junction bases with no gene match: 14. The CDR3 nucleotides are TGCGCCAGCAGCCTGGACACTCGGGCAGCGGGATCCTACGAGCAGTACTTC. The encoded protein is CASSLDTRAAGSYEQYF. Drawing the rest from reference TRBV5-1 and TRBJ2-7, the complete variable domain is KAGVTQTPRYLIKTRGQQVTLSCSPISGHRSVSWYQQTPGQGLQFLFEYFSETQRNKGNFPGRFSGRQFSNSRSEMNVSTLELGDSALYLCASSLDTRAAGSYEQYFGPGTRLTVT.

This chain links TRBV27 with TRBJ1-4; D unresolved. CDR3 length: 16 residues. Germline CDR1 is MNHEY and CDR2 is SMNVEV (reference sequence). Trimming took 1 base from V and 0 from J, leaving 9 bases between them. This CDR3 reads CASSLLAHSTNEKLFF. For the CDR3, the DNA is TGTGCCAGCAGTTTATTGGCGCACTCAACTAATGAAAAACTGTTTTTT. The full variable domain, its missing parts supplied by reference TRBV27 and TRBJ1-4, is EAQVTQNPRYLITVTGKKLTVTCSQNMNHEYMSWYRQDPGLGLRQIYYSMNVEVTDKGDVPEGYKVSRKEKRNFPLILESPSPNQTSLYFCASSLLAHSTNEKLFFGSGTQLSVL.

The V call is TRBV29-1, the J call TRBJ2-7; D perhaps matches TRBD1 (5 bases). The V and J ends lost 4 bases and 4 bases respectively, with 17 bases between them. Germline CDR1 SQVTM, CDR2 ANQGSEA. CDR3 length: 14 amino acids. For the CDR3, the DNA is TGCAGCGTTGGGGGCGAGAAATTCCCTTACGAGCAGTACTTC. Its translation is CSVGGEKFPYEQYF.

Details on this clonotype: A much larger clone lies one base from this, so it may be a read error. V gene TRBV10-3 combines with J gene TRBJ2-7; unclear D gene. This CDR3 is built from 14 residues. Germline lookup yields CDR1 ENHRY and CDR2 SYGVKD. V was cut by 0 bases and J by 3 bases, with 9 bases left in between. The CDR3 coding sequence is TGTGCCATCAGTGAGTCCAACGGAAACTACGAGCAGTACTTC. As protein: CAISESNGNYEQYF.

The rearrangement links TRBV20-1 to TRBJ2-1, with 10 positions matching TRBD1. The CDR3 extends over 13 amino acids. The V segment lost 6 bases and the J segment 9 bases; nucleotides outside the gene matches: 8. Germline lookup yields CDR1 DFQATT and CDR2 SNEGSKA (reference sequence). CDR3 nucleotide sequence: TGCAGTGCCCTAGACAGGGGGCAGGTTGAGCAGTTCTTC. Translated: CSALDRGQVEQFF.

V usage is TRBV30 and J usage is TRBJ2-1; 13 nucleotides line up with TRBD2. The CDR3 length is 18 residues. J gave up 5 bases and V 0 bases, and 10 bases lay outside the gene matches. Per the germline V gene, CDR1 is GTSNPN and CDR2 is SVGIG (reference sequence). The CDR3 coding sequence is TGTGCCTGGAGTGTAGGACTAGCGGGAGTAGGTGTGGACAATGAGCAGTTCTTC. Protein sequence: CAWSVGLAGVGVDNEQFF.

This chain joins TRBV3-1 and TRBJ2-1, with a weak D call TRBD1 (5 bases). This CDR3 has 11 amino acids. Trimming took off 1 base at V and 12 bases at J, with 7 bases between the two ends. CDR1 and CDR2 from the germline V gene are LGHDT and YNNKEL (reference sequence). In nucleotides, the CDR3 is TGTGCCAGCAGCCAAGCTAGGGGGCAGTTCTTC. Protein product: CASSQARGQFF.

This chain links TRBV4-2 with TRBJ2-6; 11 bases agree with TRBD2. The CDR3 covers 18 residues. The trim removed 4 bases at V and 0 bases at J, leaving 5 bases unmatched. Per germline, CDR1 LGHNA and CDR2 YNFKEQ. The CDR3 region has the DNA TGTGCCAGCAGCCTCCGACTAGCGGGGCCCTCTGGGGCCAACGTCCTGACTTTC. Its protein is CASSLRLAGPSGANVLTF.

In its sample, this clonotype was seen many times. The chain is built from TRBV4-3 and TRBJ2-7; TRBD1 matches at 7 bases. Germline V gene lookup returns CDR1 LGHNA and CDR2 YSLEER. This CDR3 spans 14 amino acids. After removal of 4 bases from V and 6 bases from J, the junction contained 9 bases not matched to a gene. DNA for the CDR3: TGCGCCAGCAGCCGATCCAAACAGGGGTTCGAGCAGTACTTC. Its translation: CASSRSKQGFEQYF.

This clonotype has only a few counts. The gene calls are TRBV6-2 or TRBV6-3 and TRBJ2-1; 8 positions match TRBD1. The germline V gene has CDR1 MNHEY and CDR2 SVGEGT. This CDR3 region has 18 residues. V lost 2 bases, J lost 0 bases, and 9 bases stayed unmatched. The CDR3 sequence is CASSYNVGDRSSYNEQFF. CDR3 nucleotide sequence: TGTGCCAGCAGTTACAATGTAGGGGACAGGAGCTCCTACAATGAGCAGTTCTTC.

J is TRBJ2-5 and V is TRBV5-1, with TRBD2 as a possible D gene (5 bases). Germline CDR1 and CDR2: SGHRS and YFSETQ. V was trimmed by 0 bases and J by 2 bases, leaving 8 bases between them. The CDR3 contains 14 residues. The CDR3: CASSLGSGQETQYF. As DNA, the CDR3 is TGCGCCAGCAGCTTGGGGAGCGGACAAGAGACCCAGTACTTC. The entire variable domain, with the rest obtained from reference TRBV5-1 and TRBJ2-5, is as follows: KAGVTQTPRYLIKTRGQQVTLSCSPISGHRSVSWYQQTPGQGLQFLFEYFSETQRNKGNFPGRFSGRQFSNSRSEMNVSTLELGDSALYLCASSLGSGQETQYFGPGTRLLVL.

The chain couples TRBV7-9 to TRBJ2-7, with TRBD1 identical over 8 bases. Trimming at V came to 4 bases and at J to 6 bases, leaving 5 bases not matched to a gene. This CDR3 is built from 13 residues. The germline V gene has CDR1 SEHNR and CDR2 FQNEAQ (reference sequence). CDR3 coding DNA: TGTGCCAGCAGCTCCTTCACAGGGGGCGAGCAGTACTTC. It translates to CASSSFTGGEQYF.